These 28 T cell receptor beta chains share one sample of origin, sequenced in a study of Ad26.COV2.S vaccination and SARS-CoV-2 variants (dated by TCRdb to 2020 to 2023). Interpreted using the paper, the treatment or condition label stands for: 15 to 20 received Ad26.COV2.S at low or high dose, single or two shots; 5 received placebo; per-sample allocation not given. Repertoires of vaccine and placebo recipients were sequenced from samples taken on day 63 after the first injection. The receptor library was made with the immunoSEQ multiplex PCR assay. Drawn from immuneACCESS, this table holds only the in-frame rearrangements with V and J called that TCRdb kept. Clones are partly lost; checked studies trace under half to an unresolved V gene and leave the rest unexplained. Across this sample there are hundreds of thousands of clones, with less than 90% seen only once. The ten largest make up around 6.1% of the sample.

Here the sequenced sample was peripheral blood, taken in a trial of Ad26.COV2.S vaccine versus placebo. These receptors were collected from a person between 18 and 60 years old who received the Ad26.COV2.S COVID-19 vaccine or a placebo.

J is TRBJ1-2 and V is TRBV7-9; 9 bases map to TRBD1. This CDR3 spans 13 amino acids. Per germline, CDR1 SEHNR and CDR2 FQNEAQ (reference sequence). The junction had 2 bases not matched to a gene; V was cut back by 3 bases and J by 6 bases. CDR3 nucleotides: TGTGCCAGCAGCTTGGGACAGGGACATGGCTACACCTTC. It encodes CASSLGQGHGYTF. Looking up the rest from reference TRBV7-9 and TRBJ1-2 gives the full variable domain: DTGVSQNPRHKITKRGQNVTFRCDPISEHNRLYWYRQTLGQGPEFLTYFQNEAQLEKSRLLSDRFSAERPKGSFSTLEIQRTEQGDSAMYLCASSLGQGHGYTFGSGTRLTVV.

The genes are TRBV7-9 and TRBJ2-5; D unresolved. Between the trimmed V and J ends, which lost 4 bases and 2 bases, there was a span of 8 bases. The germline V gene encodes CDR1 SEHNR and CDR2 FQNEAQ (reference sequence). The length of the CDR3 is 13 residues. The CDR3 spells CASSSDKQETQYF. The CDR3, as DNA: TGTGCCAGCAGCTCCGATAAACAAGAGACCCAGTACTTC.

This clone was observed a single time. The gene calls are TRBV19 and TRBJ2-5, with TRBD1 as a possible D gene (5 bases). This CDR3 is built from 13 residues. Trimming removed 2 bases at V and 1 base at J, with 5 bases between. Germline lookup yields CDR1 LNHDA and CDR2 SQIVND (reference sequence). CDR3 sequence (DNA): TGTGCCAGTAGTATAACAGGCCAAGAGACCCAGTACTTC. Translated: CASSITGQETQYF. The whole variable domain, remainder taken from reference TRBV19 and TRBJ2-5, is DGGITQSPKYLFRKEGQNVTLSCEQNLNHDAMYWYRQDPGQGLRLIYYSQIVNDFQKGDIAEGYSVSREKKESFPLTVTSAQKNPTAFYLCASSITGQETQYFGPGTRLLVL.

The chain links TRBV7-8 to TRBJ2-7, with TRBD1 identical over 11 bases. V was pared by 1 base and J by 1 base, with 6 bases of the junction left unmatched. CDR1 SGHVS and CDR2 FQNEAQ come from the germline V gene. The CDR3 extends over 17 amino acids. The CDR3 here is CASSLGTGGLSSYEQYF. The CDR3 nucleotides are TGTGCCAGCAGCTTAGGGACAGGGGGCTTGTCGTCCTACGAGCAGTACTTC.

This clone was seen only once. The rearrangement uses TRBV7-8 and TRBJ1-5, with D perhaps TRBD1 (6 bases). Germline V lookup: CDR1 SGHVS, CDR2 FQNEAQ. This CDR3 comprises 14 residues. The V and J ends lost 2 bases and 6 bases respectively, with 11 bases between them. The CDR3 sequence: CASSLSQGSQPQHF. DNA of the CDR3: TGTGCCAGCAGCTTATCTCAGGGGAGTCAGCCCCAGCATTTT.

J is TRBJ1-2 and V is TRBV9; D remains ambiguous. The CDR3 totals 12 residues. Germline lookup yields CDR1 SGDLS and CDR2 YYNGEE. The V and J ends lost 3 bases and 8 bases respectively, with 11 bases between them. The CDR3 region has the DNA TGTGCCAGCAGCGATACACCATGGGGCTACACCTTC. Translated, it gives CASSDTPWGYTF. Drawing the rest from reference TRBV9 and TRBJ1-2, the complete variable domain is DSGVTQTPKHLITATGQRVTLRCSPRSGDLSVYWYQQSLDQGLQFLIQYYNGEERAKGNILERFSAQQFPDLHSELNLSSLELGDSALYFCASSDTPWGYTFGSGTRLTVV.

The chain uses TRBV5-1 and TRBJ2-1; tentatively, D is TRBD2 (6 bases). The germline V and J ends were trimmed by 6 bases and 2 bases, with 12 bases remaining between them. Germline-derived CDR1 and CDR2 are SGHRS and YFSETQ. The CDR3 is 14 residues long. CDR3 in DNA: TGCGCCAGCAACCGGGACTCGGCCTACAATGAGCAGTTCTTC. It specifies CASNRDSAYNEQFF.

The rearrangement links TRBV15 to TRBJ2-7; TRBD1 matches 8 bases. The trim removed 4 bases at V and 4 bases at J, leaving 9 bases unmatched. The CDR3 runs to 15 residues. Germline V gene data show CDR1 as LNHNV and CDR2 as YYDKDF (reference sequence). CDR3: CATSTLPTGVYEQYF. The CDR3 nucleotides are TGTGCCACCAGCACCCTACCGACAGGGGTATACGAGCAGTACTTC. Based on the CDR3 plus reference TRBV15 and TRBJ2-7, the full variable domain is DAMVIQNPRYQVTQFGKPVTLSCSQTLNHNVMYWYQQKSSQAPKLLFHYYDKDFNNEADTPDNFQSRRPNTSFCFLDIRSPGLGDTAMYLCATSTLPTGVYEQYFGPGTRLTVT.

The rearrangement links TRBV30 to TRBJ1-5, with D possibly TRBD1 on 5 matching bases. Germline values: CDR1 GTSNPN, CDR2 SVGIG (reference sequence). Trimming took 2 bases from V and 3 from J, leaving 8 bases between them. The CDR3 consists of 13 residues. CDR3 nucleotides: TGTGCCTGGAGTAACAGGTTCAATCAGCCCCAGCATTTT. It specifies CAWSNRFNQPQHF. Variable domain in full (rest from reference TRBV30 and TRBJ1-5): SQTIHQWPATLVQPVGSPLSLECTVEGTSNPNLYWYRQAAGRGLQLLFYSVGIGQISSEVPQNLSASRPQDRQFILSSKKLLLSDSGFYLCAWSNRFNQPQHFGDGTRLSIL.

The V call is TRBV6-5, the J call TRBJ1-5; the D gene is possibly TRBD1 (6 bases). The V end lost 2 bases, the J end lost 6 bases, and 8 bases lay between the germline ends. CDR3 length: 13 residues. Germline V gene sequence: CDR1 MNHEY, CDR2 SVGAGI. Written as DNA, the CDR3 is TGTGCCAGCAGTTACACAGGGATTCAGCCCCAGCATTTT. Its translation: CASSYTGIQPQHF.

V is TRBV15 and J is TRBJ1-1, with D possibly TRBD1 on 6 matching bases. V lost 6 bases to trimming and J lost 2 bases, with 10 bases between them. The CDR3 consists of 13 residues. Germline-derived CDR1 and CDR2 are LNHNV and YYDKDF (reference sequence). For the CDR3, the DNA is TGTGCCACCAGTACGGACAGAAACACTGAAGCTTTCTTT. Protein: CATSTDRNTEAFF.

V usage is TRBV7-9 and J usage is TRBJ2-7, with TRBD2 matching over 10 bases. The germline V gene has CDR1 SEHNR and CDR2 FQNEAQ (reference sequence). There are 15 residues in the CDR3. The V segment lost 4 bases and the J segment 5 bases; nucleotides outside the gene matches: 8. The CDR3, as DNA: TGTGCCAGCAGCTCTCAACCACTAGCGGGAAACGAGCAGTACTTC. As protein: CASSSQPLAGNEQYF.

The chain has TRBV12-5 and TRBJ2-1; D remains ambiguous. Deletions cut 7 bases from V and 0 bases from J, with 13 bases between. The CDR3 is 15 residues long. The germline gives CDR1 LGHNT, CDR2 FRNRAP. The CDR3 bases are TGTGCTAGTGCCTTCCTCCCGCACTCCTACAATGAGCAGTTCTTC. The encoded protein is CASAFLPHSYNEQFF.

The rearrangement uses TRBV3-1 (or the pseudogene TRBV3-2) and TRBJ2-1, with D uncertain. The germline CDR1 and CDR2 sequences are LGHDT and YNNKEL (reference sequence). V lost 6 bases to trimming and J lost 8 bases, with 11 bases between them. CDR3 length: 12 amino acids. Written as DNA, the CDR3 is TGTGCCAGCAGTCACCGGTACCATGAGCAGTTCTTC. This translates into CASSHRYHEQFF.

V and J are TRBV30 and TRBJ2-3; D is uncertain. V was clipped by 3 bases and J by 2 bases, with 9 bases between them. This CDR3 comprises 13 residues. CDR1 is GTSNPN and CDR2 is SVGIG in the germline V gene (reference sequence). This CDR3 reads CAWSLPNTDTQYF. DNA for the CDR3: TGTGCCTGGAGCCTGCCCAACACAGATACGCAGTATTTT.

The chain is built from TRBV12-3 or TRBV12-4 and TRBJ2-3; D could derive from TRBD1 or TRBD2 (5 bases each). The CDR3 consists of 13 residues. The germline V and J ends were trimmed by 7 bases and 8 bases, with 16 bases remaining between them. CDR3 protein: CASTGRAVGTQYF. The CDR3 coding sequence is TGTGCCAGCACAGGGAGAGCGGTTGGTACGCAGTATTTT.

The chain carries TRBV6-5 and TRBJ1-2, with 8 positions matching TRBD1. Per germline, CDR1 MNHEY and CDR2 SVGAGI. This CDR3 is 14 amino acids long. Unmatched junction bases numbered 5, after V lost 7 bases and J lost 1 base. The CDR3 spells CASTPGQVNYGYTF. CDR3 sequence (DNA): TGTGCCAGCACCCCGGGACAGGTTAACTATGGCTACACCTTC.

This chain uses TRBV4-3 with TRBJ2-2; 9 bases agree with TRBD1. The junction had 11 bases not matched to a gene; V was cut back by 1 base and J by 2 bases. The CDR3 consists of 19 residues. CDR1 LGHNA and CDR2 YSLEER come from the germline V gene. The DNA for the CDR3 is TGCGCCAGCAGCCAAGCGGGACAGGGCCTGTGGGGAAACACCGGGGAGCTGTTTTTT. It specifies CASSQAGQGLWGNTGELFF.

The table lists this clone with a count of one. This chain uses TRBV15 with TRBJ2-1, with D possibly being TRBD1 (5 bases). The CDR3 extends over 15 amino acids. Trimming left V 0 bases short and J 0 bases short, with 6 bases between. The V gene's germline CDR1 is LNHNV and CDR2 YYDKDF (reference sequence). The chain's CDR3 is CATSRDRGSYNEQFF. The CDR3 region has the DNA TGTGCCACCAGCAGAGATAGGGGCTCCTACAATGAGCAGTTCTTC. Together with reference TRBV15 and TRBJ2-1, the CDR3 gives the full variable domain: DAMVIQNPRYQVTQFGKPVTLSCSQTLNHNVMYWYQQKSSQAPKLLFHYYDKDFNNEADTPDNFQSRRPNTSFCFLDIRSPGLGDTAMYLCATSRDRGSYNEQFFGPGTRLTVL.

The CDR3, as DNA: TGTGCCAGCAAGGGACAAGTCTATAGCAATCAGCCCCAGCATTTT. It encodes CASKGQVYSNQPQHF. The chain employs TRBV27 and TRBJ1-5; a weak D match, TRBD1 (6 bases). This CDR3 spans 15 amino acids. The germline V and J ends were trimmed by 7 bases and 0 bases, with 13 bases remaining between them. CDR1 is MNHEY, CDR2 SMNVEV, per germline (reference sequence).

V is TRBV19 and J is TRBJ2-3; D unresolved. V lost 4 bases, J lost 2 bases, and 10 bases lay in between. The V gene's germline CDR1 is LNHDA and CDR2 SQIVND (reference sequence). This CDR3 contains 14 residues. The CDR3 DNA follows: TGTGCCAGTAGTAACCAAGCTCACACAGATACGCAGTATTTT. Protein product: CASSNQAHTDTQYF.

This clone occurred once. The rearrangement links TRBV5-1 to TRBJ2-5; D is perhaps TRBD2 (6 bases). This CDR3 is 15 amino acids long. The germline V gene has CDR1 SGHRS and CDR2 YFSETQ. Trimming left V 1 base short and J 3 bases short, with 13 bases between. The CDR3 DNA reads TGCGCCAGCAGCTTGTGGGGGGTCGGCGAAGAGACCCAGTACTTC. This codes for CASSLWGVGEETQYF.

The rearrangement uses TRBV4-3 and TRBJ1-4, with 9 positions matching TRBD1. After removal of 4 bases from V and 2 bases from J, the junction contained 8 bases not matched to a gene. In germline, CDR1 is LGHNA, CDR2 YSLEER. The CDR3 has 17 residues. The CDR3, as DNA: TGCGCCAGCAGCCTCCGGGACAGGGCGGTTACTAATGAAAAACTGTTTTTT. Protein sequence: CASSLRDRAVTNEKLFF.

The chain carries TRBV30 and TRBJ1-2; no clear D gene. Trimming pared 4 bases from V and 6 bases from J, leaving 18 bases between. The length of the CDR3 is 14 residues. Germline loops: CDR1 GTSNPN, CDR2 SVGIG (reference sequence). The CDR3 DNA reads as TGTGCCTGGATGATCCGGGGTTCGGACCATGGCTACACCTTC. Translation: CAWMIRGSDHGYTF.

This chain uses TRBV30 with TRBJ1-6; no clear D. Looked up from germline, CDR1 is GTSNPN and CDR2 is SVGIG (reference sequence). This CDR3 region has 14 residues. Trimming took 0 bases from V and 7 from J, leaving 10 bases between them. The CDR3 region has the DNA TGTGCCTGGAGTGTGAGGCAGAAGAATTCACCCCTCCACTTT. It codes for CAWSVRQKNSPLHF.

J is TRBJ1-3 and V is TRBV7-8; 7 bases are shared with TRBD1. The CDR3 totals 17 residues. V lost 6 bases to trimming and J lost 0 bases; unmatched junction nucleotides: 11. From germline, CDR1 is SGHVS and CDR2 FQNEAQ. The CDR3 nucleotides are TGTGCCAGCAGTGCCACCGGGACAGCTAACTCTGGAAACACCATATATTTT. Its translation is CASSATGTANSGNTIYF.

The V gene is TRBV19, the J gene TRBJ1-5, with TRBD1 matching over 8 bases. The CDR3 contains 15 residues. The J segment lost 6 bases and the V segment lost 1 base, leaving 5 bases of the junction unmatched. Germline CDR1 LNHDA, CDR2 SQIVND (reference sequence). The CDR3, as DNA: TGTGCCAGTAGTATAGTAGCAGGGGGCGGTCAGCCCCAGCATTTT. This translates into CASSIVAGGGQPQHF.

This clone has just a few counts. The chain employs TRBV3-1 (or the pseudogene TRBV3-2) and TRBJ1-2; possible D gene TRBD1, 5 bases. This CDR3 is built from 13 residues. Germline CDR1 reads LGHDT; CDR2 reads YNNKEL (reference sequence). V was shortened by 4 bases and J by 4 bases, with 10 bases between the two germline ends. This CDR3 is CASSPRDSYGYTF. DNA for the CDR3: TGTGCCAGCAGCCCCCGCGACAGCTATGGCTACACCTTC.